The 16 T cell receptor beta chains listed next were all sequenced from one sample in a study of cytomegalovirus exposure and HLA in healthy donors. Assay: immunoSEQ multiplex PCR; the TCRdb copy retains only in-frame clones and omits some. This sample has 130,000 or so clones, with 85% to 90% found just once. Material for sequencing was PBMCs. The receptors here all came from a woman between 18 and 29 years old in good health and CMV-seropositive.

The genes are TRBV27 and TRBJ1-2, with D maybe TRBD1 (5 bases). The CDR3 has 15 amino acids. Germline V gene data show CDR1 as MNHEY and CDR2 as SMNVEV (reference sequence). Trimming left V 6 bases short and J 6 bases short, with 20 bases between. The CDR3 nucleotides read TGTGCCAGCAGACCTCTCGGGATCAGGGAGGATGGCTACACCTTC. Protein: CASRPLGIREDGYTF.

The V and J genes are TRBV18 and TRBJ1-1; possibly TRBD1 for D (6 bases). Germline CDR1 KGHSH, CDR2 LQKENI. The length of the CDR3 is 13 residues. Trimming shortened V by 4 bases and J by 5 bases, and 11 bases separated the two germline ends. For the CDR3, the DNA is TGTGCCAGCTCACAAAGAACAGGGACTGAAGCTTTCTTT. Translation gives CASSQRTGTEAFF.

The rearrangement links TRBV5-8 to TRBJ1-1; D possibly corresponds to TRBD1 (5 bases). V was cut by 4 bases and J by 1 base, with 17 bases left in between. Per germline, CDR1 SGHTS and CDR2 YDEGEE. This CDR3 contains 16 residues. DNA for the CDR3: TGTGCCAGCAGCCCCTTCCCTGGTGGGGCGAACACTGAAGCTTTCTTT. It specifies CASSPFPGGANTEAFF.

The V call is TRBV19, the J call TRBJ1-3; D gene ambiguous. V was shortened by 5 bases and J by 0 bases, with 8 bases between the two germline ends. Germline CDR1 is LNHDA and CDR2 is SQIVND (reference sequence). This CDR3 is built from 14 residues. CDR3 bases: TGTGCCAGTAGTTTGGAGGCCTCTGGAAACACCATATATTTT. Protein sequence: CASSLEASGNTIYF.

The chain links TRBV7-9 to TRBJ1-1; TRBD1 matches at 9 bases. Looked up from germline, CDR1 is SEHNR and CDR2 is FQNEAQ (reference sequence). After removal of 6 bases from V and 0 bases from J, the junction contained 8 bases not matched to a gene. This CDR3 region has 16 residues. The CDR3 DNA follows: TGTGCCAGCAGACCGGGACAGGGCCTCATGAACACTGAAGCTTTCTTT. Protein product: CASRPGQGLMNTEAFF.

The chain combines TRBV5-4 with TRBJ2-5; D ambiguous. Between the trimmed V and J ends, which lost 0 bases and 4 bases, there was a span of 13 bases. CDR1 and CDR2 from the germline V gene are SGHNT and YYREEE (reference sequence). There are 15 residues in the CDR3. In DNA, the CDR3 is TGTGCCAGCAGCTTGGAGGCGCGGAGTGGAGAGACCCAGTACTTC. Amino acid sequence: CASSLEARSGETQYF.

The genes are TRBV5-6 and TRBJ1-2, with 10 bases matching TRBD1. Germline V gene lookup returns CDR1 SGHDT and CDR2 YYEEEE. The V gene end was trimmed by 4 bases and the J gene end by 4 bases; junction bases not matched to a gene: 13. CDR3 length: 17 amino acids. The CDR3 sequence is CASSPGTGASSPYGYTF. For the CDR3, the DNA is TGTGCCAGCAGCCCCGGGACAGGGGCCTCCTCGCCCTATGGCTACACCTTC.

The chain has TRBV6-4 and TRBJ1-6, with D uncertain. V lost 6 bases, J lost 10 bases, and 13 bases lay in between. Per germline, CDR1 MRHNA and CDR2 SNTAGT. The CDR3 loop spans 13 amino acids. The CDR3 DNA sequence: TGTGCCAGCAGAAGTACGTTGGAGTCACCCCTCCACTTT. Translation: CASRSTLESPLHF.

The chain uses TRBV5-1 and TRBJ2-5, with TRBD2 identical over 9 bases. The junction had 5 bases not matched to a gene; V was cut back by 0 bases and J by 8 bases. The germline CDR1 and CDR2 sequences are SGHRS and YFSETQ. The CDR3 length is 14 residues. CDR3 bases: TGCGCCAGCAGCTTGGATGCGGGGGGGGCAACCCAGTACTTC. Protein product: CASSLDAGGATQYF.

V gene TRBV2 combines with J gene TRBJ2-7, with 8 nucleotides matching TRBD2. This CDR3 has 12 residues. Germline V CDR1 and CDR2: SNHLY, FYNNEI. V lost 6 bases, J lost 3 bases, and 1 base stayed unmatched. The CDR3 nucleotides are TGTGCCAGCAGGAGCGGGGGCTACGAGCAGTACTTC. Its protein product is CASRSGGYEQYF.

The chain links TRBV23-1 to TRBJ2-7, with 7 bases fitting TRBD1. TRBV23-1 is annotated as an ORF whose role is uncertain. This CDR3 is built from 14 residues. V shed 3 bases and J 5 bases; nucleotides not matched to a gene: 7. The chain's CDR3 is CASSQTGKLNEQYF. The CDR3 DNA reads as TGCGCCAGCAGTCAGACAGGGAAATTGAACGAGCAGTACTTC.

The rearrangement links TRBV27 to TRBJ2-2; D perhaps matches TRBD1 (6 bases). There are 16 residues in the CDR3. Germline CDR1 and CDR2: MNHEY and SMNVEV (reference sequence). With 4 bases removed from V and 5 bases from J, the gap between germline ends came to 17 bases. The CDR3 sequence: CASSSRMGASTGELFF. CDR3 nucleotides: TGTGCCAGCAGTTCCCGAATGGGGGCTTCGACCGGGGAGCTGTTTTTT.

The CDR3 here is CASSYSAGGYGYTF. The CDR3 DNA reads as TGTGCCAGCAGTTACTCTGCAGGGGGCTATGGCTACACCTTC. The V gene is TRBV6-5, the J gene TRBJ1-2; 7 nucleotides match TRBD1. The CDR3 covers 14 residues. CDR1 is MNHEY, CDR2 SVGAGI, per germline. Germline trimming cut 0 bases from V and 4 bases from J; bases unmatched to any gene: 2.

The gene calls are TRBV28 and TRBJ2-3; a possible D gene is TRBD2 (6 bases). Per the germline V gene, CDR1 is MDHEN and CDR2 is SYDVKM. There are 14 residues in the CDR3. V was pared by 5 bases and J by 7 bases, with 16 bases between. CDR3 nucleotides: TGTGCCAGCAGTACTAGCTCCCGGGGAAATACGCAGTATTTT. It yields the protein CASSTSSRGNTQYF.

The rearrangement links TRBV19 to TRBJ2-2, with a tentative D call TRBD2 (6 bases). Between the trimmed V and J ends, which lost 5 bases and 0 bases, there was a span of 19 bases. The germline V gene has CDR1 LNHDA and CDR2 SQIVND (reference sequence). The CDR3 loop spans 18 amino acids. CDR3 sequence (DNA): TGTGCCAGTAGTCGATCCCCTTTTGGGGGGACGAACACCGGGGAGCTGTTTTTT. Translated: CASSRSPFGGTNTGELFF.

The gene calls are TRBV7-9 and TRBJ1-6, with D uncertain. Germline V CDR1 and CDR2: SEHNR, FQNEAQ (reference sequence). The CDR3 runs 15 residues. Trimming removed 5 bases from V and 0 bases from J, with 8 bases in between. CDR3 DNA: TGTGCCAGCAGCCCGCCGAGCTCCTATAATTCACCCCTCCACTTT. It is translated as CASSPPSSYNSPLHF.